This T cell receptor beta chain comes out of a study of shared clonotypes between healthy human individuals (dated by TCRdb to 2020 to 2021). At the level of the whole study: The cohort included a few men and a couple of women between 18 and 49 years of age. For each donor, CD4 naive and CD4 memory were each given three plates, CD8 naive was given two plates, and CD8 memory was given one plate. To estimate repertoire size and how much clonotype sharing occurs between individuals, the study deeply sequenced the blood TCR repertoires of five healthy adults. To increase sequencing depth and limit assay-specific biases, TCR repertoire library preparation and sequencing were carried out by different laboratories using diverse techniques. Each donor's leukapheresis produced roughly between roughly 0.9 and 8.9 billion PBMCs.

From cysteine to phenylalanine, the CDR3 is 12 amino acids long. Only CDR3 DNA is held: 36 bases, read in frame from base 1. Trimming costs V 6 bases and J 5 bases, and their ends lie 9 bases apart. Per the germline V gene, MNHEY is the CDR1 and SVGAGI is the CDR2. The paper's findings and limits, for the study overall: Pairwise subsampling led to the expectation that sequencing depth would affect the degree of clonotype sharing among donors. Because the study included a small number of donors, the genetic and exposure-history diversity represented was limited. Sampling was limited to blood, and TCR repertoires in tissue likely differ from TCR repertoires in blood. Incomplete sequencing was indicated by rarefaction of sorted-subset datasets, despite the large sequencing depth. When several donors were compared, the shared fraction of clonotypes was roughly 5% for naive CD4, around 3.6% for naive CD8, 2% to 2.5% for memory CD4, and 0.4% for memory CD8. Compared with non-shared clonotypes, clonotypes shared by all four sorted-subset donors had higher generation probabilities. Naive subsets generally had larger estimated clonotype richness than memory subsets.

The donors were healthy, HIV-negative adults who had no recently reported acute infections or vaccinations. Every donor was a Caucasian adult residing in Nashville, Tennessee, USA. CD4+ T cells were enriched through magnetic negative selection, after which naive cells were positively selected on CD45RA and the remaining negative fraction served as the memory subset. Blood was collected by leukapheresis, and PBMCs were isolated by Ficoll-Histopaque density gradient centrifugation and then cryopreserved in liquid nitrogen vapor phase. Purity and quantity of every magnetically sorted T cell population were checked by analytical flow cytometry. Genomic DNA was isolated from every sorted fraction and measured by UV absorbance on a Nanodrop 2000c. About this clone itself: Its antigen is still unknown. The input lacks base qualities; no much larger clone sits a single base away.

TCR CDR3 regions were amplified from genomic DNA by multiplex PCR using the deep immunoSEQ assay. Extracted genomic DNA from each cell subset was distributed evenly across all wells of several immunoSEQ 96-well plates, and each plate was treated as a replicate. For sorted subsets, each replicate PCR was loaded with 200 ng genomic DNA, equivalent to 25,000 to 35,000 T cell genomes. Purified libraries were quantified with a Qubit 3.0 fluorometer, sized on a Bioanalyzer 2100, and re-quantified with the KAPA Library Quantification kit. Every immunoSEQ 96-well plate was sequenced on a separate single-read 150-cycle Illumina NextSeq 550 flow cell. Per the authors' processing: Because only junctional sequences without quality scores were contained in the immunoSEQ output, filtering matching that applied to full-length reads could not be performed. To assign V/J genes and CDR3, sequences were annotated using PyIR, a Python wrapper for IgBLAST v1.9, with IMGT germline references. Reads with weak V/J assignments (E-value above 1e-6), missing CDR3, stop codons, out-of-frame junctions, or ambiguous translated residues were removed. V3J clonotypes were defined by identical inferred V gene, J gene, and CDR3 amino acid sequence. The percentage overlap between two repertoires was calculated by dividing the number of shared unique clonotypes by the size of the smaller repertoire. RTK rarefaction, the Chao1 estimator, and Recon v2.1 estimates of unobserved clonotypes were used to assess repertoire richness. OLGA was used to compute generation probabilities for all TCRbeta clonotypes that the gDNA method yielded from a few donors. TCRdb stores this immuneACCESS table with in-frame sequences only. Part of the clones is absent; in the studies checked, under half of the shortfall reflects unresolved V genes, and no reason is known for the rest. The V and J calls and the clone size are those of that table, but D and trimming were determined from the DNA. In all, the sample holds roughly 1 million clones, and approximately 68% of those were seen once. The top ten clonotypes cover about 1.5% of the sample.

What was sequenced was memory CD4+ T cells sorted from blood. This sample's cell subset or site label indicates: CD45RA-negative fraction. The chain joins TRBV6-5 to TRBJ2-3; no D gene can be assigned with confidence. This clonotype was sampled from a man between 18 and 35 years old in good health. The sequenced DNA: TGTGCCAGCAGACAACCCGGAGATACGCAGTATTTT. It translates as CASRQPGDTQYF.